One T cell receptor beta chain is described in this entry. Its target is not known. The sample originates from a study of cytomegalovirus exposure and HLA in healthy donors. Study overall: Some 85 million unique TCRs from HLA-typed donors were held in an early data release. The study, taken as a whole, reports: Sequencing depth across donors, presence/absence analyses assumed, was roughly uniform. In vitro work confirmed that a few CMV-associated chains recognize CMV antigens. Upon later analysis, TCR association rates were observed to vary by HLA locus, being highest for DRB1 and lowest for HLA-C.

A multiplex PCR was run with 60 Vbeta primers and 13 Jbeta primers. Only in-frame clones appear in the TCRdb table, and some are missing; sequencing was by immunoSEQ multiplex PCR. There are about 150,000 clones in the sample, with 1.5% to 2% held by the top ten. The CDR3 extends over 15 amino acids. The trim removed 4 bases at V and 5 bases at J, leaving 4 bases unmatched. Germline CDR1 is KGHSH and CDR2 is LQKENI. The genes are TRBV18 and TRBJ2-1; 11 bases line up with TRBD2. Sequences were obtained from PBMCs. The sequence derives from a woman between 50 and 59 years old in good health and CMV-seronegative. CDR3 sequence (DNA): TGTGCCAGCTCACAGGGACTAGCGGACGACAATGAGCAGTTCTTC. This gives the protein CASSQGLADDNEQFF. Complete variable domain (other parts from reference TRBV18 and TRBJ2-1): NAGVMQNPRHLVRRRGQEARLRCSPMKGHSHVYWYRQLPEEGLKFMVYLQKENIIDESGMPKERFSAEFPKEGPSILRIQQVVRGDSAAYFCASSQGLADDNEQFFGPGTRLTVL.